The 18 T cell receptor beta chains listed next were all sequenced from one sample in a study of blood T cell repertoires in COVID-19 (dated by TCRdb to the early 2020s). Library prep was done by the immunoSEQ multiplex PCR assay. Here the immuneACCESS table is served through TCRdb, limited to in-frame sequences with V and J called. Missing clones are a known gap in these copies; in checked studies unresolved V genes cover under half, and the rest lacks a known reason. The sample has 30,000 to 40,000 clones on record, about 84% of them singletons. The leading ten clones occupy about 3% of the sample. Material for sequencing was peripheral blood. Receptors originate from a man between 65 and 85 years old with COVID-19, enrolled during active disease.

This clone was picked up a small number of times. The genes are TRBV5-5 and TRBJ1-2; 9 nucleotides match TRBD1. Germline V CDR1 and CDR2: SGHKS, YYEKEE (reference sequence). V lost 3 bases to trimming and J lost 5 bases; unmatched junction nucleotides: 8. The CDR3 contains 15 residues. CDR3: CASSWLGGTGYGYTF. As DNA, the CDR3 is TGTGCCAGCAGCTGGCTTGGGGGGACAGGGTATGGCTACACCTTC. The full variable domain, rest sourced from reference TRBV5-5 and TRBJ1-2, is DAGVTQSPTHLIKTRGQQVTLRCSPISGHKSVSWYQQVLGQGPQFIFQYYEKEERGRGNFPDRFSARQFPNYSSELNVNALLLGDSALYLCASSWLGGTGYGYTFGSGTRLTVV.

This clone was seen once. The V and J genes are TRBV19 and TRBJ2-3; weak D call: TRBD2 (6 bases). The CDR3 has 13 amino acids. Deletions cut 4 bases from V and 4 bases from J, with 9 bases between. Germline CDR1 is LNHDA and CDR2 is SQIVND (reference sequence). This CDR3 reads CASSRRRADTQYF. CDR3 bases: TGTGCCAGTAGTAGACGGAGGGCAGATACGCAGTATTTT.

V gene TRBV18 combines with J gene TRBJ1-2; TRBD1 might be the D (6 bases). The CDR3 contains 15 residues. The V and J ends lost 2 bases and 2 bases respectively, with 12 bases between them. Germline values: CDR1 KGHSH, CDR2 LQKENI. CDR3 DNA: TGTGCCAGCTCACCAAGTCGTGGACAGAACTATGGCTACACCTTC. Amino acids: CASSPSRGQNYGYTF.

CDR3 nucleotides: TGCGCCAGCAGCTTGGGGAACAGTTTCTACACCTTC. It encodes CASSLGNSFYTF. The chain recombines TRBV5-1 with TRBJ1-2; D call uncertain. This CDR3 has 12 amino acids. The ends were cut back, 0 bases at V and 10 bases at J, with 10 bases in the middle. Per germline, CDR1 SGHRS and CDR2 YFSETQ.

The gene calls are TRBV9 and TRBJ2-5, with 11 positions matching TRBD2. The CDR3 loop spans 15 amino acids. Per the germline V gene, CDR1 is SGDLS and CDR2 is YYNGEE. Trimming cost V 1 base and J 4 bases; bases outside gene matches: 3. The CDR3 coding sequence is TGTGCCAGCAGCGTAACTAGCGGGAGTTTAGAGACCCAGTACTTC. It is translated as CASSVTSGSLETQYF.

J is TRBJ1-2 and V is TRBV19; D possibly corresponds to TRBD1 (5 bases). There are 17 residues in the CDR3. CDR1 and CDR2 (germline): LNHDA, SQIVND (reference sequence). The V end was cut by 3 bases, the J end by 0 bases, with 17 bases between. The CDR3 coding sequence is TGTGCCAGTAGTATTTCTACAGGCCTACCTACTAACTATGGCTACACCTTC. Translating gives CASSISTGLPTNYGYTF.

This clone was observed a single time. The chain links TRBV3-1 (or the pseudogene TRBV3-2) to TRBJ2-6; the match to TRBD1 covers 11 bases. Trimming took 4 bases from V and 1 from J; bases not matched to a gene: 3. Germline-derived CDR1 and CDR2 are LGHDT and YNNKEL (reference sequence). CDR3 size: 17 residues. The CDR3 loop reads CASSRTGGTSGANVLTF. The CDR3 bases are TGTGCCAGCAGCCGGACAGGGGGCACTTCTGGGGCCAACGTCCTGACTTTC.

The chain is built from TRBV28 and TRBJ1-1; a possible D gene is TRBD1 (5 bases). The V end lost 2 bases, the J end lost 10 bases, and 17 bases lay between the germline ends. Germline CDR1 and CDR2: MDHEN and SYDVKM. The CDR3 totals 14 residues. CDR3 in amino acids: CASSLGGVQGSAFF. The CDR3 DNA reads TGTGCCAGCAGTTTAGGGGGGGTCCAGGGCTCAGCTTTCTTT.

V gene TRBV11-2 combines with J gene TRBJ2-1, with TRBD2 matching over 14 bases. The germline gives CDR1 SGHAT, CDR2 FQNNGV. Trimming cost V 3 bases and J 7 bases; bases outside gene matches: 11. This CDR3 is 18 amino acids long. CDR3 in amino acids: CASSFPTGTSGRGNEQFF. In nucleotides, the CDR3 is TGTGCCAGCAGCTTCCCCACCGGGACTAGCGGGAGAGGTAATGAGCAGTTCTTC.

Here the CDR3 DNA reads TGTGCCAGCAGCCTCTCGGGGGGCTTGGGAGAGCAGTACTTC. Its translation: CASSLSGGLGEQYF. The chain links TRBV3-1 (or the pseudogene TRBV3-2) to TRBJ2-7, with a weak D call TRBD2 (7 bases). Germline loops: CDR1 LGHDT, CDR2 YNNKEL (reference sequence). V lost 4 bases and J 7 bases, leaving 17 bases between the germline ends. This CDR3 contains 14 residues.

V gene TRBV11-2 combines with J gene TRBJ2-3, with a weak D call TRBD1 (6 bases). There are 14 residues in the CDR3. Germline CDR1 is SGHAT and CDR2 is FQNNGV. Between the trimmed V and J ends, which lost 3 bases and 2 bases, there was a span of 9 bases. In DNA, the CDR3 is TGTGCCAGCAGCTTGGACAGCTCCACAGATACGCAGTATTTT. It encodes CASSLDSSTDTQYF.

V usage is TRBV5-4 and J usage is TRBJ1-3, with 9 bases matching TRBD1. CDR3 length: 18 residues. Germline V CDR1 and CDR2: SGHNT, YYREEE (reference sequence). V gave up 4 bases and J gave up 0 bases; unmatched junction bases: 11. The CDR3 region has the DNA TGTGCCAGCAGCATCACCGGGACAGGGCTTTTCTCTGGAAACACCATATATTTT. As protein: CASSITGTGLFSGNTIYF.

The chain is built from TRBV28 and TRBJ1-1, with 7 bases matching TRBD1. This CDR3 has 14 amino acids. In germline, CDR1 is MDHEN, CDR2 SYDVKM. The chain's CDR3 is CALDRAAANTEAFF. CDR3 nucleotide sequence: TGTGCACTAGACAGGGCGGCGGCGAACACTGAAGCTTTCTTT. Combining the CDR3 with reference TRBV28 and TRBJ1-1 gives the whole variable domain DVKVTQSSRYLVKRTGEKVFLECVQDMDHENMFWYRQDPGLGLRLIYFSYDVKMKEKGDIPEGYSVSREKKERFSLILESASTNQTSMYLCALDRAAANTEAFFGQGTRLTVV.

This clone was observed a handful of times. The chain couples TRBV3-1 (or the pseudogene TRBV3-2) to TRBJ2-4, with a tentative D call TRBD2 (5 bases). Trimming removed 1 base at V and 0 bases at J, with 10 bases between. The CDR3 is 16 residues long. The germline gives CDR1 LGHDT, CDR2 YNNKEL (reference sequence). Here the CDR3 DNA reads TGTGCCAGCAGCCAAGCCACCGGGATAGCCAAAAACATTCAGTACTTC. Residues: CASSQATGIAKNIQYF.

The chain carries TRBV7-6 and TRBJ1-4, with 7 positions matching TRBD1. Germline CDR1 SGHVS, CDR2 FNYEAQ. The CDR3 spans 17 residues. After removal of 4 bases from V and 3 bases from J, the junction contained 11 bases not matched to a gene. The CDR3 nucleotides read TGTGCCAGCAGCTCTGGTTATCGGGACAGCTCTAATGAAAAACTGTTTTTT. Its protein is CASSSGYRDSSNEKLFF.

This sequence joins TRBV4-2 and TRBJ2-2, with TRBD2 as a possible D gene (5 bases). Germline CDR1 is LGHNA and CDR2 is YNFKEQ. With 1 base removed from V and 6 bases from J, the gap between germline ends came to 18 bases. The CDR3 runs to 17 residues. CDR3: CASSQGVSVEVAGELFF. In DNA form, the CDR3 reads TGTGCCAGCAGCCAAGGGGTTAGCGTGGAGGTCGCCGGGGAGCTGTTTTTT.

The gene calls are TRBV2 and TRBJ1-4; D not certain. Per germline, CDR1 SNHLY and CDR2 FYNNEI. The CDR3 extends over 14 amino acids. Trimming removed 5 bases at V and 5 bases at J, with 12 bases between. The DNA for the CDR3 is TGTGCCAGCAGTCCCGGGGTCTCCAATGAAAAACTGTTTTTT. Translating gives CASSPGVSNEKLFF.

The V gene is TRBV5-1, the J gene TRBJ2-1; 8 nucleotides line up with TRBD1. Trimming took 6 bases from V and 4 from J; bases not matched to a gene: 9. The CDR3 sequence is 15 residues long. Germline CDR1 and CDR2: SGHRS and YFSETQ. The CDR3 nucleotides read TGCGCCAGCACTCGACAGGGGCAAGGATACAATGAGCAGTTCTTC. It codes for CASTRQGQGYNEQFF.